Listed below are T cell receptor beta chains from one sample, sequenced in a study of control samples from healthy donors and cancer patients. The table came from immunoSEQ multiplex PCR; TCRdb's copy has only in-frame clones and leaves some out. The sample consists of about 170,000 clones, under 95% of them appearing once. The sample consisted of blood. These receptors were obtained from a woman aged 18-29 years in good health. Both conserved end residues are part of each CDR3. A D gene is named only where the DNA matches it firmly. Only some rows state a clone size, as once, few, many or a class for expanded clones.

clone_size,cdr3_length,d_call,j_call,v_call,cdr3_aa,cdr3_nt
once,15,TRBD1,TRBJ1-1,TRBV14,CASSQGGLLNTEAFF,TGCGCCAGCAGCCAAGGGGGCCTGTTGAACACTGAAGCTTTCTTT
.,14,.,TRBJ1-6,TRBV7-9,CASSFDRPNSPLHF,TGTGCCAGCAGCTTTGACAGACCTAATTCACCCCTCCACTTT
.,15,TRBD1,TRBJ1-1,TRBV7-2,CASSLGQGASTEAFF,TGTGCCAGCAGCTTGGGACAGGGGGCGAGTACTGAAGCTTTCTTT
.,13,.,TRBJ1-1,TRBV5-1,CASNLASNTEAFF,TGCGCCAGCAACCTGGCCTCGAACACTGAAGCTTTCTTT
.,18,.,TRBJ1-1,TRBV5-5,CASSLGGLLPSLNTEAFF,TGTGCCAGCAGCTTGGGAGGACTGCTGCCCTCCTTGAACACTGAAGCTTTCTTT
.,13,.,TRBJ1-1,TRBV6-5,CASRAGRNTEAFF,TGTGCCAGCAGAGCGGGGCGGAACACTGAAGCTTTCTTT
.,14,.,TRBJ1-5,TRBV2,CASSEVESNQPQHF,TGTGCCAGCAGTGAGGTGGAAAGCAATCAGCCCCAGCATTTT
.,15,TRBD2,TRBJ2-7,TRBV19,CASSYSGRSSYEQYF,TGTGCCAGTAGTTATAGCGGGAGGAGCTCCTACGAGCAGTACTTC
once,15,.,TRBJ1-6,TRBV6-2/TRBV6-3,CASTPSGGPASPLHF,TGTGCCAGCACCCCCTCGGGAGGGCCTGCTTCACCCCTCCACTTT
.,13,.,TRBJ2-3,TRBV27,CASNPSGTDTQYF,TGTGCCAGCAACCCGAGCGGCACAGATACGCAGTATTTT
.,19,TRBD1,TRBJ1-5,TRBV19,CASSSRPGQGVSGNQPQHF,TGTGCCAGTAGTTCCCGGCCGGGACAGGGGGTCAGTGGCAATCAGCCCCAGCATTTT
.,19,.,TRBJ2-3,TRBV5-1,CASSFVASDSGGGTDTQYF,TGCGCCAGCAGCTTCGTGGCTAGCGACTCGGGCGGGGGCACAGATACGCAGTATTTT
.,13,.,TRBJ1-5,TRBV28,CASEAAGRQPQHF,TGTGCCAGCGAAGCGGCAGGGAGACAGCCCCAGCATTTT
.,14,.,TRBJ1-2,TRBV3-1/TRBV3-2,CASSQGTDLYGYTF,TGTGCCAGCAGCCAAGGGACCGACCTCTATGGCTACACCTTC
.,15,.,TRBJ1-1,TRBV9,CASSVALGPQVGAFF,TGTGCCAGCAGCGTAGCTTTAGGGCCACAGGTGGGAGCTTTCTTT
.,15,.,TRBJ1-1,TRBV25-1,CASSELGTENTEAFF,TGTGCCAGCAGTGAATTAGGGACGGAGAACACTGAAGCTTTCTTT
.,15,TRBD1,TRBJ1-2,TRBV28,CASSPRDRDAYGYTF,TGTGCCAGCAGTCCCCGGGACAGGGACGCCTATGGCTACACCTTC
.,14,TRBD1,TRBJ1-5,TRBV19,CASSMGQPNQPQHF,TGTGCCAGTAGTATGGGACAGCCCAATCAGCCCCAGCATTTT
.,16,TRBD1,TRBJ2-6,TRBV10-3,CAIGQGLHSGANVLTF,TGTGCCATCGGACAGGGTCTCCACTCTGGGGCCAACGTCCTGACTTTC
.,16,TRBD1,TRBJ1-4,TRBV28,CASNSGQGATNEKLFF,TGTGCCAGCAACTCGGGACAGGGGGCAACTAATGAAAAACTGTTTTTT
.,11,.,TRBJ1-1,TRBV4-3,CASSQGGKGFF,TGCGCCAGCAGCCAAGGAGGGAAGGGTTTCTTT
.,12,.,TRBJ1-2,TRBV19,CASSKQGDGYTF,TGTGCCAGTAGTAAGCAGGGTGATGGCTACACCTTC
.,17,TRBD2,TRBJ2-2,TRBV10-1,CASSVGASGKNTGELFF,TGCGCCAGCAGTGTGGGGGCTAGCGGGAAGAACACCGGGGAGCTGTTTTTT
.,15,.,TRBJ2-7,TRBV9,CASSPRPRGPREQYF,TGTGCCAGCAGCCCCCGACCGAGAGGGCCTCGGGAGCAGTACTTC
.,15,.,TRBJ1-1,TRBV6-6,CASVLTRGRNTEAFF,TGTGCCAGCGTCCTTACGCGGGGTAGGAACACTGAAGCTTTCTTT
.,14,.,TRBJ2-3,TRBV11-3,CASSRLGGTDTQYF,TGTGCCAGCAGCCGACTAGGGGGAACAGATACGCAGTATTTT
.,13,.,TRBJ2-3,TRBV5-1,CASSLTGTDTQYF,TGCGCCAGCAGCTTGACAGGCACAGATACGCAGTATTTT
.,15,.,TRBJ2-3,TRBV28,CASSLSGTSTDTQYF,TGTGCCAGCAGCCTATCCGGGACTAGCACAGATACGCAGTATTTT
.,14,.,TRBJ1-2,TRBV5-5,CASTIWGHEDGYTF,TGTGCCAGCACCATCTGGGGACATGAGGATGGCTACACCTTC
.,16,TRBD2,TRBJ2-7,TRBV7-8,CASSSYRLADSYEQYF,TGTGCCAGCAGCTCGTACCGACTAGCGGACTCCTACGAGCAGTACTTC
.,12,TRBD1,TRBJ2-2,TRBV2,CASRTGSGELFF,TGTGCCAGCAGGACAGGGTCCGGGGAGCTGTTTTTT
.,11,.,TRBJ2-3,TRBV27,CASTHRDTQYF,TGTGCCAGCACACACCGAGATACGCAGTATTTT
once,13,TRBD1,TRBJ2-1,TRBV6-5,CASSPSDREKQFF,TGTGCCAGCAGTCCGTCGGACAGGGAAAAACAGTTCTTC
.,13,TRBD1,TRBJ1-1,TRBV2,CATTDRVNTEAFF,TGTGCCACCACCGACAGGGTGAACACTGAAGCTTTCTTT
.,12,.,TRBJ1-2,TRBV12-3/TRBV12-4,CASSPEGYGYTF,TGTGCCAGCAGTCCCGAAGGCTATGGCTACACCTTC
.,13,.,TRBJ2-6,TRBV29-1,CSVDSSGANVLTF,TGCAGCGTTGACTCTTCTGGGGCCAACGTCCTGACTTTC
.,14,.,TRBJ2-6,TRBV5-4,CATLARSGANVLTF,TGTGCCACCCTAGCTAGATCTGGGGCCAACGTCCTGACTTTC
.,14,TRBD1,TRBJ1-5,TRBV10-3,CAASRDRANQPQHF,TGTGCCGCAAGCCGGGACAGGGCTAATCAGCCCCAGCATTTT
.,13,TRBD1,TRBJ2-4,TRBV12-3/TRBV12-4,CASSGDSRNIQYF,TGTGCCAGCAGTGGGGACAGCCGGAACATTCAGTACTTC
.,14,.,TRBJ2-1,TRBV19,CASRLDRTYNEQFF,TGTGCCAGTCGCCTGGACAGAACCTACAATGAGCAGTTCTTC
few,15,TRBD2,TRBJ2-1,TRBV5-1,CASSVGLAGGSEQFF,TGCGCCAGCAGCGTTGGACTAGCGGGAGGTTCTGAGCAGTTCTTC
.,15,.,TRBJ2-7,TRBV11-3,CASSLRGYSSYEQYF,TGTGCCAGCAGCTTAAGGGGCTATAGCTCCTACGAGCAGTACTTC
.,14,TRBD1,TRBJ1-1,TRBV7-9,CASSQQGVSTEAFF,TGTGCCAGCAGTCAACAGGGGGTAAGCACTGAAGCTTTCTTT